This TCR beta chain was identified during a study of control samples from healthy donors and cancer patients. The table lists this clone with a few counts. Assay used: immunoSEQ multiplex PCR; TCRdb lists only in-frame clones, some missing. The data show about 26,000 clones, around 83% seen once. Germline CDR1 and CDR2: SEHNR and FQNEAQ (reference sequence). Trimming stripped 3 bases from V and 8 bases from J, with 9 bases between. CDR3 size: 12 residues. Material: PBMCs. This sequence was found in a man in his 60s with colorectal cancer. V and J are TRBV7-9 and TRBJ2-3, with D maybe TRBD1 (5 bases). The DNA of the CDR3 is TGTGCCAGCAGCTTGTTTCAGGGTACGCAGTATTTT. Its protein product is CASSLFQGTQYF.